Below, 30 T cell receptor beta chains from the same sample are listed, as sequenced in a study of control samples from healthy donors and cancer patients. Libraries were prepared by immunoSEQ multiplex PCR; TCRdb keeps only in-frame clonotypes and omits some of them. The sample includes 150,000 or so clones, over 85% of them seen just once. Sequencing input: blood. These receptor sequences come from a man aged 45-65 years in good health.

The V call is TRBV5-4, the J call TRBJ2-5, with TRBD2 matching 12 bases. The V and J ends lost 4 bases and 5 bases, in that order; junction bases with no gene match: 9. The germline V gene encodes CDR1 SGHNT and CDR2 YYREEE (reference sequence). The CDR3 has 16 amino acids. As DNA, the CDR3 is TGTGCCAGCAGCCCGACTAGCGGGGGCCGTGCGGAGACCCAGTACTTC. Protein: CASSPTSGGRAETQYF.

This rearrangement joins TRBV15 to TRBJ2-3, with D possibly matching TRBD2 (5 bases). V lost 2 bases to trimming and J lost 6 bases, with 6 bases between them. Looked up from germline, CDR1 is LNHNV and CDR2 is YYDKDF (reference sequence). The CDR3 extends over 12 amino acids. The CDR3 bases are TGTGCCACCAGCAGAAGGAGGGATACGCAGTATTTT. The encoded protein is CATSRRRDTQYF.

This chain joins TRBV11-3 and TRBJ1-2; 7 bases align to TRBD1. J lost 5 bases, V lost 5 bases, and 8 bases had no gene match. The CDR3 runs to 14 residues. The germline CDR1 and CDR2 sequences are SGHNT and YENEEA. In nucleotides, the CDR3 is TGTGCCAGCAGCGTGGTAGGACAGGCTTATGGCTACACCTTC. Residues: CASSVVGQAYGYTF.

This sequence joins TRBV29-1 and TRBJ2-1; D is possibly TRBD2 (6 bases). The CDR3 loop spans 14 amino acids. V was pared by 3 bases and J by 10 bases, with 19 bases between. Germline V gene sequence: CDR1 SQVTM, CDR2 ANQGSEA. The CDR3 sequence: CSVDLAGPGLEQFF. CDR3 DNA: TGCAGCGTTGATTTGGCGGGACCTGGGTTGGAGCAGTTCTTC.

The chain employs TRBV11-1 and TRBJ1-4; 7 bases agree with TRBD1. Germline V gene sequence: CDR1 SGHAT, CDR2 FQDESV (reference sequence). Trimming took 5 bases from V and 0 from J; bases not matched to a gene: 6. There are 16 residues in the CDR3. This CDR3 reads CASSTGQPATNEKLFF. DNA for the CDR3: TGTGCCAGCAGCACGGGACAGCCCGCAACTAATGAAAAACTGTTTTTT.

Written as DNA, the CDR3 is TGCAGTGCTAGAGCGGGAAATGAGCAGTTCTTC. This translates into CSARAGNEQFF. V usage is TRBV20-1 and J usage is TRBJ2-1; a weak D match, TRBD2 (5 bases). The CDR3 extends over 11 amino acids. The V end was cut by 1 base, the J end by 7 bases, with 5 bases between. From germline, CDR1 is DFQATT and CDR2 SNEGSKA (reference sequence).

The chain links TRBV12-3 or TRBV12-4 to TRBJ2-7; TRBD1 or TRBD2 may be the D gene (5 bases each). V dropped 6 bases and J dropped 4 bases, with 13 bases sitting between them. The length of the CDR3 is 13 residues. This CDR3 reads CASRPGTGYEQYF. The CDR3 DNA reads TGTGCCAGCAGACCAGGGACGGGGTACGAGCAGTACTTC.

This chain connects TRBV6-5 to TRBJ1-6; D is possibly TRBD1 (5 bases). This CDR3 contains 15 residues. The germline CDR1 and CDR2 sequences are MNHEY and SVGAGI. V dropped 0 bases and J dropped 9 bases, with 12 bases sitting between them. This chain's CDR3 is CASSYSQGQGSPLHF. The CDR3 coding sequence is TGTGCCAGCAGTTACTCCCAAGGCCAGGGTTCACCCCTCCACTTT.

The chain links TRBV18 to TRBJ2-5, with D possibly TRBD1 on 6 matching bases. The CDR3 sequence is 14 residues long. Trimming took off 0 bases at V and 5 bases at J, with 10 bases between the two ends. Germline V CDR1 and CDR2: KGHSH, LQKENI. The CDR3 region has the DNA TGTGCCAGCTCACCACCCCAGGGGATGGAGACCCAGTACTTC. Translation: CASSPPQGMETQYF.

The chain carries TRBV4-1 and TRBJ2-7, with D perhaps assigned TRBD1 or TRBD2 (5 bases each). The length of the CDR3 is 13 residues. V gave up 3 bases and J gave up 3 bases, with 9 bases separating them. Germline CDR1 reads MGHRA; CDR2 reads YSYEKL. CDR3 in DNA: TGCGCCAGCAGCCAGGCAGGGAGCTACGAGCAGTACTTC. This gives the protein CASSQAGSYEQYF.

J is TRBJ2-4 and V is TRBV6-2 or TRBV6-3; D is unresolved. Trimming shortened V by 2 bases and J by 7 bases, and 15 bases separated the two germline ends. The CDR3 length is 15 residues. Germline assignment: CDR1 MNHEY and CDR2 SVGEGT. The chain's CDR3 is CASSYVWNYGNIQYF. The CDR3 DNA reads as TGTGCCAGCAGTTACGTCTGGAATTACGGGAACATTCAGTACTTC.

The CDR3 DNA follows: TGTGCCAGCAGCTTAGTCAGCTACAATGAGCAGTTCTTC. Translated, it gives CASSLVSYNEQFF. The rearrangement joins TRBV7-9 to TRBJ2-1; D ambiguous. From germline, CDR1 is SEHNR and CDR2 FQNEAQ (reference sequence). Between the trimmed V and J ends, which lost 1 base and 3 bases, there was a span of 4 bases. The CDR3 covers 13 residues.

V gene TRBV6-1 combines with J gene TRBJ1-2, with a possible D match to TRBD1 (6 bases). The V and J ends lost 0 bases and 2 bases respectively, with 7 bases between them. The germline gives CDR1 MNHNS, CDR2 SASEGT. The CDR3 totals 14 residues. The CDR3 DNA reads as TGTGCCAGCAGTGAAGCGCAGGGGAACTATGGCTACACCTTC. It yields the protein CASSEAQGNYGYTF.

V is TRBV18 and J is TRBJ1-2, with TRBD1 identical over 8 bases. The V and J ends lost 3 bases and 5 bases, in that order; junction bases with no gene match: 5. This CDR3 has 14 amino acids. The germline gives CDR1 KGHSH, CDR2 LQKENI. The CDR3 coding sequence is TGTGCCAGCTCACCCCCGGACAGGGTTTATGGCTACACCTTC. This gives the protein CASSPPDRVYGYTF.

The chain uses TRBV28 and TRBJ1-1; 9 bases align to TRBD1. The V gene end was trimmed by 8 bases and the J gene end by 2 bases; junction bases not matched to a gene: 9. The germline V gene has CDR1 MDHEN and CDR2 SYDVKM. This CDR3 is 15 amino acids long. CDR3 sequence: CASPTPGQGNTEAFF. CDR3 nucleotide sequence: TGTGCCAGCCCAACTCCGGGACAGGGAAACACTGAAGCTTTCTTT.

This clone occurred a few times. This sequence joins TRBV28 and TRBJ1-5; 9 bases agree with TRBD1. The germline CDR1 and CDR2 sequences are MDHEN and SYDVKM. V gave up 9 bases and J gave up 6 bases; unmatched junction bases: 6. The CDR3 has 13 residues. The CDR3 region has the DNA TGTGCCAGTACCGGGACAGGGACTCAGCCCCAGCATTTT. The encoded protein is CASTGTGTQPQHF. Combining the CDR3 with reference TRBV28 and TRBJ1-5 gives the whole variable domain DVKVTQSSRYLVKRTGEKVFLECVQDMDHENMFWYRQDPGLGLRLIYFSYDVKMKEKGDIPEGYSVSREKKERFSLILESASTNQTSMYLCASTGTGTQPQHFGDGTRLSIL.

V usage is TRBV18 and J usage is TRBJ2-7; D not certain. V was cut by 2 bases and J by 0 bases, with 8 bases left in between. The CDR3 is 14 residues long. Germline assignment: CDR1 KGHSH and CDR2 LQKENI. The CDR3: CASSPTMPSYEQYF. In nucleotides, the CDR3 is TGTGCCAGCTCACCAACAATGCCCTCCTACGAGCAGTACTTC.

The gene calls are TRBV27 and TRBJ2-7, with D perhaps matching TRBD1 (6 bases). The CDR3 runs to 14 residues. V lost 5 bases and J 1 base, leaving 12 bases between the germline ends. CDR1 is MNHEY and CDR2 is SMNVEV in the germline V gene (reference sequence). CDR3 region: CASSTDRESYEQYF. CDR3 sequence (DNA): TGTGCCAGCAGTACGGACAGAGAATCCTACGAGCAGTACTTC.

This chain joins TRBV6-2 or TRBV6-3 and TRBJ2-7, with D possibly matching TRBD1 (6 bases). Germline V lookup: CDR1 MNHEY, CDR2 SVGEGT. The CDR3 length is 15 residues. V gave up 4 bases and J gave up 2 bases, with 15 bases separating them. CDR3 in DNA: TGTGCCAGCAGTTCACTAAGGGGGTCGACCTACGAGCAGTACTTC. Protein: CASSSLRGSTYEQYF.

The chain employs TRBV19 and TRBJ2-7; 11 nucleotides line up with TRBD1. V was clipped by 7 bases and J by 3 bases; unmatched bases: 8. The CDR3 runs to 15 residues. Germline V gives CDR1 LNHDA, CDR2 SQIVND (reference sequence). The CDR3 protein is CASIFGTGGVYEQYF. The CDR3 nucleotides are TGTGCCAGTATCTTCGGGACAGGGGGTGTCTACGAGCAGTACTTC.

The chain couples TRBV19 to TRBJ2-1; no reliable D call. Germline CDR1 is LNHDA and CDR2 is SQIVND (reference sequence). Between the trimmed V and J ends, which lost 0 bases and 8 bases, there was a span of 5 bases. This CDR3 spans 12 amino acids. CDR3 protein: CASSIERDEQFF. The CDR3 coding sequence is TGTGCCAGTAGTATAGAAAGAGATGAGCAGTTCTTC.

The rearrangement uses TRBV7-9 and TRBJ1-1, with D perhaps matching TRBD1 (6 bases). Germline V CDR1 and CDR2: SEHNR, FQNEAQ (reference sequence). The CDR3 covers 13 residues. Trimming pared 4 bases from V and 5 bases from J, leaving 11 bases between. CDR3 sequence (DNA): TGTGCCAGCAGCTCAGGGGTAAGAACTGAAGCTTTCTTT. Residues: CASSSGVRTEAFF.

The V call is TRBV3-1 (or the pseudogene TRBV3-2), the J call TRBJ2-2; 8 bases align to TRBD1. Germline lookup yields CDR1 LGHDT and CDR2 YNNKEL (reference sequence). The V segment lost 4 bases and the J segment 3 bases; nucleotides outside the gene matches: 4. This CDR3 is built from 15 residues. The CDR3 DNA reads TGTGCCAGCAGCCCTCCGGACAGGGACACCGGGGAGCTGTTTTTT. Translated, it gives CASSPPDRDTGELFF.

V and J are TRBV5-4 and TRBJ2-2, with TRBD2 matching 10 bases. V shed 4 bases and J 1 base; nucleotides not matched to a gene: 4. The CDR3 sequence is 16 residues long. Germline assignment: CDR1 SGHNT and CDR2 YYREEE (reference sequence). The CDR3 coding sequence is TGTGCCAGCAGCCACTGGACTAGCGGGAACACCGGGGAGCTGTTTTTT. Translated: CASSHWTSGNTGELFF.

V usage is TRBV29-1 and J usage is TRBJ2-7; weak D call: TRBD1 (6 bases). This CDR3 comprises 13 residues. V was cut by 7 bases and J by 4 bases, with 17 bases left in between. Germline assignment: CDR1 SQVTM and CDR2 ANQGSEA. The CDR3 sequence is CSASLTGSYEQYF. For the CDR3, the DNA is TGCAGCGCGTCCTTGACAGGATCATACGAGCAGTACTTC.

The J gene is TRBJ1-1, the V gene TRBV7-9; D gene ambiguous. This CDR3 comprises 14 residues. Trimming left V 1 base short and J 1 base short, with 7 bases between. CDR1 and CDR2 (germline): SEHNR, FQNEAQ (reference sequence). CDR3 sequence reads: CASSLVGANTEAFF. For the CDR3, the DNA is TGTGCCAGCAGCTTAGTTGGAGCGAACACTGAAGCTTTCTTT. The whole variable domain, filled in from reference TRBV7-9 and TRBJ1-1, reads DTGVSQNPRHKITKRGQNVTFRCDPISEHNRLYWYRQTLGQGPEFLTYFQNEAQLEKSRLLSDRFSAERPKGSFSTLEIQRTEQGDSAMYLCASSLVGANTEAFFGQGTRLTVV.

The rearrangement uses TRBV5-6 and TRBJ1-6; the match to TRBD1 covers 7 bases. CDR1 is SGHDT and CDR2 is YYEEEE in the germline V gene. V dropped 3 bases and J dropped 6; count of bases not matched to a gene: 3. This CDR3 spans 14 amino acids. Here the CDR3 reads CASSSTGTNSPLHF. The DNA of the CDR3 is TGTGCCAGCAGCTCGACAGGGACTAATTCACCCCTCCACTTT.

This clone has only one observation. The chain uses TRBV9 and TRBJ2-7; D may be TRBD2 (5 bases). The V end was cut by 4 bases, the J end by 3 bases, with 11 bases between. The CDR3 is 13 amino acids. Germline CDR1 is SGDLS and CDR2 is YYNGEE. CDR3 sequence (DNA): TGTGCCAGCAGCCTCGGACTTGACTACGAGCAGTACTTC. It encodes CASSLGLDYEQYF.

V is TRBV19 and J is TRBJ2-1; 9 bases are shared with TRBD2. The CDR3 covers 15 residues. CDR1 and CDR2 from the germline V gene are LNHDA and SQIVND (reference sequence). The junction had 5 bases not matched to a gene; V was cut back by 3 bases and J by 5 bases. CDR3 protein: CASSIGGLADNEQFF. The CDR3 coding sequence is TGTGCCAGTAGTATTGGGGGACTAGCCGACAATGAGCAGTTCTTC.

This clone was seen only once. The rearrangement links TRBV30 to TRBJ1-5; D is uncertain. Looked up from germline, CDR1 is GTSNPN and CDR2 is SVGIG (reference sequence). Trimming took 2 bases from V and 4 from J, leaving 12 bases between them. The CDR3 spans 14 residues. The CDR3 here is CAWSPPELNQPQHF. The CDR3 DNA sequence: TGTGCCTGGAGTCCCCCCGAGTTGAATCAGCCCCAGCATTTT.